This T cell receptor beta chain was sequenced in a study of monozygotic twins with inflammatory bowel disease. Molecular identifiers with 6-nucleotide sample barcodes were added during cDNA synthesis via template switching. TCRdb re-called the 5' RACE reads and shows each CDR3 protein once, DNA omitted. The ten most abundant clones cover 1.5% to 2% of a sample with a few hundred thousand distinct CDR3 sequences. The CDR3 sequence is 16 residues long. The germline gives CDR1 SGHAT, CDR2 FQNNGV. Total RNA was isolated from whole blood without T cell sorting. The rearrangement joins TRBV11-2 to TRBJ2-5. The TCR was taken from a human donor with ulcerative colitis or Crohn's disease, or a healthy co-twin of an affected twin (not recorded which). The specimen sequenced was blood. The CDR3 is CASSSRTVQLPETQYF. Combining the CDR3 with reference TRBV11-2 and TRBJ2-5 gives the whole variable domain EAGVAQSPRYKIIEKRQSVAFWCNPISGHATLYWYQQILGQGPKLLIQFQNNGVVDDSQLPKDRFSAERLKGVDSTLKIQPAKLEDSAVYLCASSSRTVQLPETQYFGPGTRLLVL.